This T cell receptor beta chain came from a study of neoadjuvant nivolumab and ipilimumab in lung cancer. Looking at the study overall: Nivolumab 3 mg/kg was given days 1, 15 and 29, plus ipilimumab 1 mg/kg day 1 in combination.

As regards this clone: What it recognizes is unknown.

The V gene lost 0 bases and the J gene lost 6 bases, with 9 bases spanning the gap. This CDR3 has 13 amino acids. Germline V gene sequence: CDR1 GTSNPN, CDR2 SVGIG (reference sequence). Sequencing used immunoSEQ multiplex PCR; TCRdb keeps in-frame clones, though not all of them. Of approximately 30,000 clones listed, around four fifths are singletons. Findings of the study overall: Compared with tumor-adjacent uninvolved lung, resected tumors showed greater richness and clonality. Only two of four nivolumab-treated tumors gained richness and clonality by surgery. TCR sequencing covered a small number of samples.

This TCR was recovered from an adult with non-small cell lung cancer. This rearrangement joins TRBV30 to TRBJ2-1; D not certain. The sample consisted of tumor tissue, taken after neoadjuvant nivolumab, alone or with ipilimumab, at or shortly before surgery. The CDR3: CAWSVGLFNEQFF. CDR3 coding DNA: TGTGCCTGGAGTGTGGGATTATTCAATGAGCAGTTCTTC. The full variable domain, completed using reference TRBV30 and TRBJ2-1, is SQTIHQWPATLVQPVGSPLSLECTVEGTSNPNLYWYRQAAGRGLQLLFYSVGIGQISSEVPQNLSASRPQDRQFILSSKKLLLSDSGFYLCAWSVGLFNEQFFGPGTRLTVL.